The subject of this entry is one T cell receptor (beta chain). The antigen is undetermined. V gave up 0 bases and J gave up 0 bases, with 10 bases separating them. The CDR3 totals 16 residues. CDR1 and CDR2 (germline): MNHEY, SVGAGI. This sample is part of a study of OX40 agonist ivuxolimab in advanced cancers. Study-wide background: Patients were treated with ivuxolimab, an agonistic anti-OX40 (CD134) antibody. The study's findings and limits: Partial responders dosed at 0.1-3.0 mg/kg displayed clonal expansion ranking among the lowest.

Data came from immunoSEQ multiplex PCR; TCRdb stores just in-frame clones and leaves some out. This repertoire shows 65,000 to 90,000 clones, 88% found once; its top ten account for about 0.8%. J is TRBJ2-3 and V is TRBV6-5; D is perhaps TRBD2 (5 bases). The sample was CD4+ or CD8+ T cells sorted from blood, taken in a trial of the OX40 agonist ivuxolimab. The receptor was isolated from an adult with an advanced solid tumor such as melanoma, head and neck, liver or kidney cancer. CDR3 bases: TGTGCCAGCAGTTACTCTGGACGGACTAGCACAGATACGCAGTATTTT. Its translation: CASSYSGRTSTDTQYF.